This entry concerns a single T cell receptor (beta chain). Antigen unknown. This sample is drawn from a study of shared clonotypes between healthy human individuals. Across the whole study: Three CD4 naive, three CD4 memory, two CD8 naive and one CD8 memory plate were used per donor.

Terminally differentiated effector memory CD45RA+ cells were left out of the naive CD8 fraction, which was CD45RO-negative and positively selected for CCR7. The CDR3 consists of 11 residues. Germline V gene sequence: CDR1 MNHEY, CDR2 SMNVEV (reference sequence). Trimming cost V 3 bases and J 8 bases, with 5 bases left between them. Findings of the study overall: A few donors had around 5.5% of their naive CD4 clonotypes in common. The expectation was that sequencing depth would affect clonotype sharing among donors.

Using immunoSEQ multiplex PCR, the repertoire was profiled, and TCRdb retains in-frame clones only, with some absent. The top ten hold approximately 1.2% of the sample, which has about 2 million clones, about 95% seen once. The TCR comes from a man aged 18 to 30 in good health. The sequencing input was naive CD8+ T cells sorted from blood. V gene TRBV27 combines with J gene TRBJ2-1, with D unresolved. Here the CDR3 reads CASSFWDEQFF. The CDR3 DNA sequence: TGTGCCAGCAGTTTCTGGGATGAGCAGTTCTTC.